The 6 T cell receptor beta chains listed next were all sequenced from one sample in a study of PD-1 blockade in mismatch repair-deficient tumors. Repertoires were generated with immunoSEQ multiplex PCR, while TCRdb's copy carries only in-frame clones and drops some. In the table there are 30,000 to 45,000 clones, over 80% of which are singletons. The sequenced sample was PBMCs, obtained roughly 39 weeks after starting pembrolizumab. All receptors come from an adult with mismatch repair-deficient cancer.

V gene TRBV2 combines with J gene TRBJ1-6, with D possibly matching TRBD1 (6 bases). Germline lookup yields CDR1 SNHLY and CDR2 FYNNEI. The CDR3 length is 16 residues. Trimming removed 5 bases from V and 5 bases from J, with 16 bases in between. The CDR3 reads CASSLQGNQHNSPLHF. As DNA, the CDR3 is TGTGCCAGCAGTCTACAGGGAAATCAACATAATTCACCCCTCCACTTT.

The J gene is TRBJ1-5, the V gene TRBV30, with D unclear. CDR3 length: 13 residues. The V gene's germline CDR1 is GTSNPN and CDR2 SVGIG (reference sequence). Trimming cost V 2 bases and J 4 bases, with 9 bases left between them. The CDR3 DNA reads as TGTGCCTGGAGTCTTGTCCGGAATCAGCCCCAGCATTTT. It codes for CAWSLVRNQPQHF.

CDR3 residues: CASSRTGFGDTGELFF. CDR3 coding DNA: TGTGCCAGCAGTCGCACAGGGTTTGGGGACACCGGGGAGCTGTTTTTT. This rearrangement joins TRBV7-9 to TRBJ2-2; D might be TRBD1 (6 bases). The CDR3 sequence is 16 residues long. Trimming shortened V by 6 bases and J by 3 bases, and 17 bases separated the two germline ends. Germline CDR1 SEHNR, CDR2 FQNEAQ (reference sequence).

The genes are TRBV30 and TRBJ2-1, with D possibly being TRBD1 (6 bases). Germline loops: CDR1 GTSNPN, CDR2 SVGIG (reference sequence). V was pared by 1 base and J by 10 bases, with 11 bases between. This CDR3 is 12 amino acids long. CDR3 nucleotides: TGTGCCTGGAGTGACCCAACAGGGGAGCAGTTCTTC. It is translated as CAWSDPTGEQFF. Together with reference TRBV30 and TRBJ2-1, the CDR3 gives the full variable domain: SQTIHQWPATLVQPVGSPLSLECTVEGTSNPNLYWYRQAAGRGLQLLFYSVGIGQISSEVPQNLSASRPQDRQFILSSKKLLLSDSGFYLCAWSDPTGEQFFGPGTRLTVL.

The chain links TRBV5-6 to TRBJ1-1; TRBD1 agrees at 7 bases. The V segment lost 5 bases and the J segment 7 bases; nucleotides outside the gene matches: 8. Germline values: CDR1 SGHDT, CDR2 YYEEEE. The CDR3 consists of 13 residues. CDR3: CASSSDRRFEAFF. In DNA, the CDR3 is TGTGCCAGCAGTTCGGACAGGAGGTTTGAAGCTTTCTTT.

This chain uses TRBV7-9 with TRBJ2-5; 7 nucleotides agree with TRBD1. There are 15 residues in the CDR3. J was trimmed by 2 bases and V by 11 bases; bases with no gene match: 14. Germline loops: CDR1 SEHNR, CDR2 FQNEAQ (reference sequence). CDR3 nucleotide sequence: TGTGCCGGAAGCCGGGGACAGAACTTTCAAGAGACCCAGTACTTC. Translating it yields CAGSRGQNFQETQYF.